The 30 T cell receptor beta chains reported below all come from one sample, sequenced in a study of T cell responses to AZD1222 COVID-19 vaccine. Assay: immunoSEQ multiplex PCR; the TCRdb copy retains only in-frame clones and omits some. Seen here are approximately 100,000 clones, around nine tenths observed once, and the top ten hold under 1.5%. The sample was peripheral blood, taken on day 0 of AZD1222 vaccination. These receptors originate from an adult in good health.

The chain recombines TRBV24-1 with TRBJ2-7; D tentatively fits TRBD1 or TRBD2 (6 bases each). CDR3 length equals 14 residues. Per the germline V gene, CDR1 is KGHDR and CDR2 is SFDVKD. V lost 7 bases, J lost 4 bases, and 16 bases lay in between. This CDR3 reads CATSTKGGGYEQYF. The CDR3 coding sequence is TGTGCCACCAGCACCAAAGGGGGAGGATACGAGCAGTACTTC.

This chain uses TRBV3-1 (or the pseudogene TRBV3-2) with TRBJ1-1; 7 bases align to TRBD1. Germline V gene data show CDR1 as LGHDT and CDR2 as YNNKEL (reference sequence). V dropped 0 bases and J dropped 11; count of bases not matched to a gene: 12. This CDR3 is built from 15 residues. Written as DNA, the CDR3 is TGTGCCAGCAGCCAAGATCCAGGGGGTGGACGCGTGGCTTTCTTT. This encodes CASSQDPGGGRVAFF.

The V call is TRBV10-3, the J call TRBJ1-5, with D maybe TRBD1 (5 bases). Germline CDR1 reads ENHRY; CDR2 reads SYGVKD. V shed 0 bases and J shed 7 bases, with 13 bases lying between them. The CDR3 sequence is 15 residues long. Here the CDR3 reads CAISESDGARQPQHF. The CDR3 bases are TGTGCCATCAGTGAGTCCGATGGGGCTAGGCAGCCCCAGCATTTT.

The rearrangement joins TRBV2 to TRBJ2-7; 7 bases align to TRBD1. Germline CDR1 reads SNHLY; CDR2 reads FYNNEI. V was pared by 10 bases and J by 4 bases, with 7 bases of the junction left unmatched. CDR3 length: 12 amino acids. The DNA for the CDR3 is TGTGCCACAGGGACAGATGCTTACGAGCAGTACTTC. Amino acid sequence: CATGTDAYEQYF.

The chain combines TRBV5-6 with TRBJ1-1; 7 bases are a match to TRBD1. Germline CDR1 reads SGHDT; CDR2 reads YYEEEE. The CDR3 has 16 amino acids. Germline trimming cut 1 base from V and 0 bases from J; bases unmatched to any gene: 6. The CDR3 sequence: CASSLIQGQMNTEAFF. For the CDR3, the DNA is TGTGCCAGCAGCTTGATACAGGGGCAAATGAACACTGAAGCTTTCTTT.

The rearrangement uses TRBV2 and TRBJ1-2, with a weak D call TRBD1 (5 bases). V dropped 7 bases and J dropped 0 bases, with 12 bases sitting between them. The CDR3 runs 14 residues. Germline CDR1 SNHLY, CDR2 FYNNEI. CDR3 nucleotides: TGTGCCAGCATTAGAGACAGAGCTAACTATGGCTACACCTTC. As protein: CASIRDRANYGYTF.

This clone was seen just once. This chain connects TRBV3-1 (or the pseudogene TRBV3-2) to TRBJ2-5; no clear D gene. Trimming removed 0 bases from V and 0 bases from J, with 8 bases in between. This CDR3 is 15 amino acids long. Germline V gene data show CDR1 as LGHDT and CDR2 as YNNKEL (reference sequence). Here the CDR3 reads CASSQEDSYQETQYF. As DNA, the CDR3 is TGTGCCAGCAGCCAAGAAGACTCTTACCAAGAGACCCAGTACTTC.

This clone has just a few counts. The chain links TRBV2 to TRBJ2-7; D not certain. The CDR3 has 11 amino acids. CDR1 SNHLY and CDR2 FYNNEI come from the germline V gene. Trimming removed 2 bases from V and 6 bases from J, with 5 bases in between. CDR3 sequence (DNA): TGTGCCAGCAGTGAACCCGGCGAGCAGTACTTC. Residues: CASSEPGEQYF.

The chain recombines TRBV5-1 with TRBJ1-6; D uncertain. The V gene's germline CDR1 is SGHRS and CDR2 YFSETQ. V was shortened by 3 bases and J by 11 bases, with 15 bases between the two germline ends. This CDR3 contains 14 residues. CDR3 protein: CASSSSLQGPPLHF. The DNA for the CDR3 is TGCGCCAGCAGCTCGTCATTGCAAGGACCACCCCTCCACTTT.

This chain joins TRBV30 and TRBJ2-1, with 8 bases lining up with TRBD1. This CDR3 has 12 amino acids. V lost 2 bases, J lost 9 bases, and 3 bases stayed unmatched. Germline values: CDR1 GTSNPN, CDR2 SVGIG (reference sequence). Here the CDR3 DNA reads TGTGCCTGGAGTTTTACAGGGGGTGAGCAGTTCTTC. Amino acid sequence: CAWSFTGGEQFF.

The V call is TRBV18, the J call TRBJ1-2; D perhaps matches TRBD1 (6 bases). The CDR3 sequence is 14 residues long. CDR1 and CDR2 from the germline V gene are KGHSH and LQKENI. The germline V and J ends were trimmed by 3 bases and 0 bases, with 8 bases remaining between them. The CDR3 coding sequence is TGTGCCAGCTCACCCGCAGGGGCTAACTATGGCTACACCTTC. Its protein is CASSPAGANYGYTF.

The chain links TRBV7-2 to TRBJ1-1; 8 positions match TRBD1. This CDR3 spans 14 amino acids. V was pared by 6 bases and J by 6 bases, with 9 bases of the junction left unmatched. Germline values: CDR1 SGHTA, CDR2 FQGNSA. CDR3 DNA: TGTGCCAGCAGGGGACAGGTAGAAGTCTCTGAAGCTTTCTTT. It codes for CASRGQVEVSEAFF.

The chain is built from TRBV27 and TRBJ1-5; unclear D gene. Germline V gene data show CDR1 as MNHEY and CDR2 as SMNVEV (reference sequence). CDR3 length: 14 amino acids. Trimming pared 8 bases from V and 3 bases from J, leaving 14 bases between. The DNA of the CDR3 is TGTGCCAGCTCGACTGACGGACTCAATCAGCCCCAGCATTTT. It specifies CASSTDGLNQPQHF.

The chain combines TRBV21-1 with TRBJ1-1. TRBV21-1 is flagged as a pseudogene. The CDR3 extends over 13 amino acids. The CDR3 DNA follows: TGTGCCAGCAGCCCGGGGGGAAACACTGAAGCTTTCTTT. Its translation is CASSPGGNTEAFF.

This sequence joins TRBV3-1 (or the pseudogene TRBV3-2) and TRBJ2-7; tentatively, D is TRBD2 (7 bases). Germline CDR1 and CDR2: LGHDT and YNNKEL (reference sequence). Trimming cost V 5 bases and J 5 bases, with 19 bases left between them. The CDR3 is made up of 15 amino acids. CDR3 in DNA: TGTGCCAGCAGCTTAAAACTAGGGGGGGTGGACGAGCAGTACTTC. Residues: CASSLKLGGVDEQYF.

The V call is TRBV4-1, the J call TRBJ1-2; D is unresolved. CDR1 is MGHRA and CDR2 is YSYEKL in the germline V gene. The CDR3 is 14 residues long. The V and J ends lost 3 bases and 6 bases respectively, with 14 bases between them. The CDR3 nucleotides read TGCGCCAGCAGCCAGCGAGAGATGACGGATGGCTACACCTTC. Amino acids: CASSQREMTDGYTF.

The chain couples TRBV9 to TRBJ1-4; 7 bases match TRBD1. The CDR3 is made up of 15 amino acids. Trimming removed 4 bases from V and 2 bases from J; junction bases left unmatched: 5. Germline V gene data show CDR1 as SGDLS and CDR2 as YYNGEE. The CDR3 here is CASSPQDRTNEKLFF. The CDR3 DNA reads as TGTGCCAGCAGCCCCCAGGACAGGACTAATGAAAAACTGTTTTTT.

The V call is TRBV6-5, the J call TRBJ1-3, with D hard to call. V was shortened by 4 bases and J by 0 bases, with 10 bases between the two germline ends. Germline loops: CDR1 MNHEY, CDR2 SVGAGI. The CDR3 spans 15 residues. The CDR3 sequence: CASSSPRLSGNTIYF. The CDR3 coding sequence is TGTGCCAGCAGTTCGCCCCGCCTCTCTGGAAACACCATATATTTT.

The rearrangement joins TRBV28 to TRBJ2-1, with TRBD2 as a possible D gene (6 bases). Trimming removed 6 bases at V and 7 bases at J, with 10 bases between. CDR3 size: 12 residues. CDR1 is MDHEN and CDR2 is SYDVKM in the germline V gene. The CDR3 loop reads CASRRGLNEQFF. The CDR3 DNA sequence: TGTGCCAGCAGGCGGGGCTTAAATGAGCAGTTCTTC. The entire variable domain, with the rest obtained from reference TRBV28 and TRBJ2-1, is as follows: DVKVTQSSRYLVKRTGEKVFLECVQDMDHENMFWYRQDPGLGLRLIYFSYDVKMKEKGDIPEGYSVSREKKERFSLILESASTNQTSMYLCASRRGLNEQFFGPGTRLTVL.

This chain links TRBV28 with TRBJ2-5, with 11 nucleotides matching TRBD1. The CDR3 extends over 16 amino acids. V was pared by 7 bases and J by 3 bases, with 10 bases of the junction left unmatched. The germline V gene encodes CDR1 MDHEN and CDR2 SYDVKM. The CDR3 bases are TGTGCCAGCACCCCCTTCTGGGACAGGGGGGAAGAGACCCAGTACTTC. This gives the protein CASTPFWDRGEETQYF.

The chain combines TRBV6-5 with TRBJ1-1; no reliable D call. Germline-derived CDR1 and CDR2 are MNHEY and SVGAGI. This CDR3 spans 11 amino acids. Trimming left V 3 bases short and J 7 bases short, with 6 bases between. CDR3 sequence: CASSYGIEAFF. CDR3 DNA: TGTGCCAGCAGTTATGGCATTGAAGCTTTCTTT.

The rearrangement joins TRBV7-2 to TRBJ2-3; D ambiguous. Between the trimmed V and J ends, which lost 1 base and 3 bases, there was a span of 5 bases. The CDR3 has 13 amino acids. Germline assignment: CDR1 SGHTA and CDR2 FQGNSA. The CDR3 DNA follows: TGTGCCAGCAGCTTAGGAGGAACAGATACGCAGTATTTT. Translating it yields CASSLGGTDTQYF.

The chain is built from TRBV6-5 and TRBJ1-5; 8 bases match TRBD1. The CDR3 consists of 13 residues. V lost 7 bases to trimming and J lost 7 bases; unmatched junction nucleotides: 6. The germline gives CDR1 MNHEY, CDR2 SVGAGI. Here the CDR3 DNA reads TGTGCCAGCAAGACAGGGGCGGGGCAGCCCCAGCATTTT. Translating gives CASKTGAGQPQHF.

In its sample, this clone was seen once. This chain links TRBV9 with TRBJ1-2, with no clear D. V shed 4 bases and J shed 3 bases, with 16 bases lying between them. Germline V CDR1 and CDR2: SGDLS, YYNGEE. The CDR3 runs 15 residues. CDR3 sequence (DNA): TGTGCCAGCAGCCCTCGCCGGTTTGCATACTATGGCTACACCTTC. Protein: CASSPRRFAYYGYTF.

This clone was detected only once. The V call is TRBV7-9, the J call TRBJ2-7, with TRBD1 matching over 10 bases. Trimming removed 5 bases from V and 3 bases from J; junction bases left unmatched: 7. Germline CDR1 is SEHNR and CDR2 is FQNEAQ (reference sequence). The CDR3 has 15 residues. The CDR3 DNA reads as TGTGCCAGCAGCCCTCGACAGGGGGCGGTCTACGAGCAGTACTTC. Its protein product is CASSPRQGAVYEQYF.

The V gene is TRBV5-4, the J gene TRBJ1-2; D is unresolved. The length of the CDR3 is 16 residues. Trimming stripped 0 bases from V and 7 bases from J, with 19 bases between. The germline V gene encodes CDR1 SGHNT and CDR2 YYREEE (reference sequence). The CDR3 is CASSLESQAPRSGYTF. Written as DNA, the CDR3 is TGTGCCAGCAGCTTGGAATCCCAGGCTCCCAGAAGTGGCTACACCTTC.

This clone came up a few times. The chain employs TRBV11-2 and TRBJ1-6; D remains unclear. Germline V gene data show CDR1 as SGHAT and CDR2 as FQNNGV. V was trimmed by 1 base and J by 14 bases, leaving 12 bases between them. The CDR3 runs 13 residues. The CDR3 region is CASSLGSSPALHF. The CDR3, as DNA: TGTGCCAGCAGCTTAGGGTCCAGTCCGGCCCTCCACTTT.

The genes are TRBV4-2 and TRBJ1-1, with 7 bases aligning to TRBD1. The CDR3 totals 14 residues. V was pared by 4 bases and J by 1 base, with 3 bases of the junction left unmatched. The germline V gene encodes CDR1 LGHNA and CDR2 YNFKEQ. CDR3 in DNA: TGTGCCAGCAGCCGTGAGGGGGCGAACACTGAAGCTTTCTTT. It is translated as CASSREGANTEAFF.

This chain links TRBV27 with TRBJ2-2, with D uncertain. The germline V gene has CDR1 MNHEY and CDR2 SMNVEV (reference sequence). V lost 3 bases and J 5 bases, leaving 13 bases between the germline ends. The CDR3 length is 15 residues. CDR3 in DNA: TGTGCCAGCAGTTTTGGGCAGTCCGGAACCGGGGAGCTGTTTTTT. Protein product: CASSFGQSGTGELFF.

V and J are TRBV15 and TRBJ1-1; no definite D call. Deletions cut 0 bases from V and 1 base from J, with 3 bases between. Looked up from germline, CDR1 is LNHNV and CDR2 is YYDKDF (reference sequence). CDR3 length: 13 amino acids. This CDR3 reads CATSRDRNTEAFF. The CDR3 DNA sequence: TGTGCCACCAGCAGAGACCGGAACACTGAAGCTTTCTTT.